These T cell receptor beta chains were read from a single sample in a study of T cells after somatic rescue of genetic block. Profiled with immunoSEQ multiplex PCR; TCRdb holds only in-frame clones, not every one. The sample lists tens of thousands of clones, 85% to 90% occurring once. The sample taken for sequencing was peripheral blood mononuclear cells (PBMCs). Every receptor here comes from a woman younger than 35. Both conserved end residues are trimmed from each CDR3.

CDR3 protein	J gene	V gene
ASTVGGGDTEAF	TRBJ1-1	TRBV9
ASSFPRNIGGISQPQH	TRBJ1-5	TRBV27
ASSGLASTDTQY	TRBJ2-3	TRBV7-2
ASSEGTASSNQPQH	TRBJ1-5	TRBV6-1
AWRVQGELYGYT	TRBJ1-2	TRBV30
ASSQERDSNQPQH	TRBJ1-5	TRBV18
ASSRRGLAGTNEQF	TRBJ2-1	TRBV7-9
ASSQKAGTYEQY	TRBJ2-7	TRBV7-3
ASSQNLPRQGRATNEKLF	TRBJ1-4	TRBV4-3
ASSRSGLAGDFPGELF	TRBJ2-2	TRBV4-1
ATSPAANYGYT	TRBJ1-2	TRBV15
AWNDPWGYEQY	TRBJ2-7	TRBV30
AWKGRARSEKLF	TRBJ1-4	TRBV30
ASSREIRLNTGELF	TRBJ2-2	TRBV4-3
ASRGDRGFEDEKLF	TRBJ1-4	TRBV4-3
ASSAQLTSAPDTQY	TRBJ2-3	TRBV7-9
ASRSGANVLT	TRBJ2-6	TRBV2
ASSRREKGPTDTQY	TRBJ2-3	TRBV23-1
ASSTDRDPWEQY	TRBJ2-7	TRBV5-4
ASSKEEGSLFYGYT	TRBJ1-2	TRBV21-1
ASSADRGSYNEQF	TRBJ2-1	TRBV19
ASSSPGDSPVGELF	TRBJ2-2	TRBV13
ASSFGQIVYGYT	TRBJ1-2	TRBV5-6
ASSPGTANTEAF	TRBJ1-1	TRBV11-2
ASSYGLAAYNEQF	TRBJ2-1	TRBV11-3
ASSPGGANTEAF	TRBJ1-1	TRBV5-5
ASSPQGLAGDNEQF	TRBJ2-1	TRBV5-4
ASSLQQGNTEAF	TRBJ1-1	TRBV5-1
ASSLGGASGNTIY	TRBJ1-3	TRBV28
ASREFTDTQY	TRBJ2-3	TRBV2
ASTGGSGRAAYNEQF	TRBJ2-1	TRBV4-2
ASSLGTSYNEQF	TRBJ2-1	TRBV27
ASSPRSGSFEQY	TRBJ2-7	TRBV6-6
SVEGAHREGGYEQY	TRBJ2-7	TRBV29-1
ASSDSREGTGELF	TRBJ2-2	TRBV6-4
ASSLMGSGRMETQY	TRBJ2-5	TRBV7-8
ASSIYPNMNTEAF	TRBJ1-1	TRBV19
ASSRRGEGGAGTGELF	TRBJ2-2	TRBV5-1
ASSHRDSSYEQY	TRBJ2-7	TRBV10-2
SYDTLGGSVDTQY	TRBJ2-3	TRBV29-1
ASSSLTSGRANEQF	TRBJ2-1	TRBV27
ASSWGGTGELF	TRBJ2-2	TRBV11-2
ASSLGGDYGYT	TRBJ1-2	TRBV27
ASSLAGWGDYGYT	TRBJ1-2	TRBV5-4
ASSLGVEGGVETQY	TRBJ2-5	TRBV5-1
SVSTGPVATQY	TRBJ2-5	TRBV29-1
ASSPGISYNEQF	TRBJ2-1	TRBV4-2
ASSSLDSLDPGYT	TRBJ1-2	TRBV7-9
ASSPTRGTRDYGYT	TRBJ1-2	TRBV18
SVRALLRETQY	TRBJ2-5	TRBV29-1
ASSDRPSGYGYT	TRBJ1-2	TRBV6-1
ASSLAADVNEQY	TRBJ2-7	TRBV5-1
ASGRGDNSPLH	TRBJ1-6	TRBV5-1